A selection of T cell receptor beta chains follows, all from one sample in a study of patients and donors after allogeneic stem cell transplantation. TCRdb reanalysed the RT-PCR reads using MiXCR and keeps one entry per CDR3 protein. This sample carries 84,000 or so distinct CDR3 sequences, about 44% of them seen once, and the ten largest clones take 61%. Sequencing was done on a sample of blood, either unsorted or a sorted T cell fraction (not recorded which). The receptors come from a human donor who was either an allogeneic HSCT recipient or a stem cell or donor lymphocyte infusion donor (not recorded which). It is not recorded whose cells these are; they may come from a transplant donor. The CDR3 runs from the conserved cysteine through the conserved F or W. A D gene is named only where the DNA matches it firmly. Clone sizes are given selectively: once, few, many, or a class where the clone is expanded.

CDR3 protein: CATSRDRTDTEAFF
CDR3 DNA: TGTGCCACCAGCAGAGATCGGACAGACACTGAAGCTTTCTTT
J gene: TRBJ1-1
clone size: NA
D gene: NA
CDR3 length: 14
V gene: TRBV15

CDR3 protein: CSVVSVAGTAIKAFF
CDR3 DNA: TGCAGCGTCGTAAGTGTCGCCGGGACAGCAATCAAAGCTTTCTTT
J gene: TRBJ1-1
clone size: NA
D gene: TRBD1
CDR3 length: 15
V gene: TRBV29-1

CDR3 protein: CASSQDRQGANYGYTF
CDR3 DNA: TGCGCCAGCAGCCAAGATAGACAGGGGGCGAACTATGGCTACACCTTC
J gene: TRBJ1-2
clone size: NA
D gene: TRBD1
CDR3 length: 16
V gene: TRBV4-1

CDR3 protein: CSVLLGTAKSPLHF
CDR3 DNA: TGCAGCGTGCTGTTAGGGACCGCTAAGTCACCCCTCCACTTT
J gene: TRBJ1-6
clone size: NA
D gene: NA
CDR3 length: 14
V gene: TRBV29-1

CDR3 protein: CASSTLRAAEEAFF
CDR3 DNA: TGCGCCAGCAGCACGCTGAGAGCAGCGGAGGAAGCTTTCTTT
J gene: TRBJ1-1
clone size: NA
D gene: NA
CDR3 length: 14
V gene: TRBV5-1

CDR3 protein: CSARSGTGGMNTEAFF
CDR3 DNA: TGCAGTGCTAGATCTGGTACAGGGGGAATGAACACTGAAGCTTTCTTT
J gene: TRBJ1-1
clone size: NA
D gene: TRBD1
CDR3 length: 16
V gene: TRBV20-1

CDR3 protein: CASSLDGGPQPQHF
CDR3 DNA: TGCGCCAGCAGCTTGGATGGGGGTCCTCAGCCCCAGCATTTT
J gene: TRBJ1-5
clone size: few
D gene: NA
CDR3 length: 14
V gene: TRBV5-1

CDR3 protein: CASSLAGGEGYTF
CDR3 DNA: TGTGCCAGCAGCTTAGCAGGGGGCGAGGGCTACACCTTC
J gene: TRBJ1-2
clone size: NA
D gene: TRBD1
CDR3 length: 13
V gene: TRBV7-9

CDR3 protein: CASKGGGPEAFF
CDR3 DNA: TGTGCCAGCAAGGGAGGTGGGCCTGAAGCTTTCTTT
J gene: TRBJ1-1
clone size: NA
D gene: NA
CDR3 length: 12
V gene: TRBV12-3/TRBV12-4

CDR3 protein: CASVVKTPYSNQPQHF
CDR3 DNA: TGTGCCAGCGTTGTGAAGACGCCTTATAGCAATCAGCCCCAGCATTTT
J gene: TRBJ1-5
clone size: NA
D gene: NA
CDR3 length: 16
V gene: TRBV21-1

CDR3 protein: CAISETDIRYEQYF
CDR3 DNA: TGTGCCATCAGTGAAACAGATATCCGATACGAGCAGTACTTC
J gene: TRBJ2-7
clone size: NA
D gene: NA
CDR3 length: 14
V gene: TRBV10-3

CDR3 protein: CASSFLARTDTQYF
CDR3 DNA: TGTGCCAGCAGTTTCTTGGCTAGAACAGATACGCAGTATTTT
J gene: TRBJ2-3
clone size: NA
D gene: NA
CDR3 length: 14
V gene: TRBV27

CDR3 protein: CASTPGWTATGELFF
CDR3 DNA: TGTGCCAGCACCCCAGGATGGACAGCCACCGGGGAGCTGTTTTTT
J gene: TRBJ2-2
clone size: NA
D gene: NA
CDR3 length: 15
V gene: TRBV7-9